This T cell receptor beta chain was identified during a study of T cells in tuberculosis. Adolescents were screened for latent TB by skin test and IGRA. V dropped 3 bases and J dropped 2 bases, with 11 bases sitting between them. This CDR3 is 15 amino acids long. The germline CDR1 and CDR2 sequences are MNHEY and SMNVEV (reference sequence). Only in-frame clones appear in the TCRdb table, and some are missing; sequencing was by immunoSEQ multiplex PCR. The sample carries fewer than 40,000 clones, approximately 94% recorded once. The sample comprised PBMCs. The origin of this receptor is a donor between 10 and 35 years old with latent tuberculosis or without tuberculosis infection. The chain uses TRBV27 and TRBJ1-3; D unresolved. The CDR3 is CASSFGGPPGNTIYF. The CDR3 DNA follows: TGTGCCAGCAGTTTCGGAGGGCCTCCTGGAAACACCATATATTTT.